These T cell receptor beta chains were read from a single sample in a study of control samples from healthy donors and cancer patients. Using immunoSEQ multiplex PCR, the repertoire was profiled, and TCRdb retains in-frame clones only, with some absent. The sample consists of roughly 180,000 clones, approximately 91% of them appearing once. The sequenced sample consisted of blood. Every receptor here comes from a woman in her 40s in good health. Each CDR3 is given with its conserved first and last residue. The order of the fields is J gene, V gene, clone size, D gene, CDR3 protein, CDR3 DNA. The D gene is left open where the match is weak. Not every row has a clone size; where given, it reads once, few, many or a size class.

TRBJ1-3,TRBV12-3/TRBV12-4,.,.,CASSFFENTIYF,TGTGCCAGCAGTTTTTTTGAAAACACCATATATTTT
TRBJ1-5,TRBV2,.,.,CASSEADSWDEGHQPQHF,TGTGCCAGCAGTGAAGCGGATTCATGGGATGAAGGCCATCAGCCCCAGCATTTT
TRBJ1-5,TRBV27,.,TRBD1,CASSLSAYRGGNQPQHF,TGTGCCAGCAGTTTATCCGCTTACAGGGGTGGCAATCAGCCCCAGCATTTT
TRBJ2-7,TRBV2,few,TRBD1,CASSELGTGETEQYF,TGTGCCAGCAGTGAACTCGGGACAGGGGAAACCGAGCAGTACTTC
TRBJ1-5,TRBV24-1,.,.,CATSVGSNQPQHF,TGTGCCACCAGTGTGGGGAGCAATCAGCCCCAGCATTTT
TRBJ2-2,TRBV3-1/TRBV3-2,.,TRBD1,CASSHPGQGNTGELFF,TGTGCCAGCAGCCATCCGGGACAGGGTAACACCGGGGAGCTGTTTTTT
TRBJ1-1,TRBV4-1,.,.,CASSQRLQGDTEAFF,TGCGCCAGCAGCCAACGCCTTCAGGGCGACACTGAAGCTTTCTTT
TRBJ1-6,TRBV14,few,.,CASSVGSTLSPLHF,TGTGCCAGCAGCGTGGGATCGACGTTATCCCCCCTCCACTTT
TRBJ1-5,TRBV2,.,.,CASSESIWGGDQPQHF,TGTGCCAGCAGTGAATCCATCTGGGGGGGGGATCAGCCCCAGCATTTT
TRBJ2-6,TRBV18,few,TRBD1,CASSSGQGGPGANVLTF,TGTGCCAGCTCCTCGGGACAGGGAGGTCCCGGGGCCAACGTCCTGACTTTC
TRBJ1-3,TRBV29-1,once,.,CSVEDQGPGNTIYF,TGCAGCGTTGAGGATCAGGGGCCAGGAAACACCATATATTTT
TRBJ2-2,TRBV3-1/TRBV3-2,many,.,CASSQFLTGELFF,TGTGCCAGCAGCCAATTTCTTACCGGGGAGCTGTTTTTT
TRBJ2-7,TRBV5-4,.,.,CASSLAGGIGYEQYF,TGTGCCAGCAGCTTGGCCGGGGGCATAGGCTACGAGCAGTACTTC
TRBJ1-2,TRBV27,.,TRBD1,CASRSTGEGSGYTF,TGTGCCAGCAGGTCGACAGGGGAGGGTTCTGGCTACACCTTC
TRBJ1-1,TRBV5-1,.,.,CASSLGRAKNTEAFF,TGCGCCAGCAGCCTGGGACGGGCTAAGAACACTGAAGCTTTCTTT
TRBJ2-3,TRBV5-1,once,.,CASSGQGGSDTQYF,TGCGCCAGCAGCGGCCAGGGGGGGTCAGATACGCAGTATTTT
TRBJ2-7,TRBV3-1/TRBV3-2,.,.,CASSRGAATKYEQYF,TGTGCCAGCAGCCGAGGCGCTGCCACTAAATACGAGCAGTACTTC
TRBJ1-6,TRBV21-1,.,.,CASSIGGISPLHF,TGTGCCAGCAGCATTGGGGGGATCTCACCCCTCCACTTT
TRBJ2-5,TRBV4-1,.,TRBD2,CASSQGERGWRVETQYF,TGCGCCAGCAGCCAAGGGGAGCGGGGGTGGCGGGTGGAGACCCAGTACTTC
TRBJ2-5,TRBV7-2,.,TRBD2,CASSYGLAGLYQETQYF,TGTGCCAGCAGCTATGGACTAGCGGGTCTTTACCAAGAGACCCAGTACTTC
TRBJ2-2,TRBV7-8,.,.,CASSWVNGPAGELFF,TGTGCCAGCAGCTGGGTCAACGGGCCGGCCGGGGAGCTGTTTTTT
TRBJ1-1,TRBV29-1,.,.,CSDVAGSSEAFF,TGCAGCGACGTGGCCGGGAGCTCTGAAGCTTTCTTT
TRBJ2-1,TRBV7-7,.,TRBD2,CASSLTPWTSGGGYEQFF,TGTGCCAGCAGCTTGACTCCCTGGACTAGCGGGGGGGGTTATGAGCAGTTCTTC
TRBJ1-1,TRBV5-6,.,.,CASSLAWSSGTEAFF,TGTGCCAGCAGCTTGGCCTGGTCGAGTGGCACTGAAGCTTTCTTT
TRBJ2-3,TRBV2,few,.,CASSENRDTDTQYF,TGTGCCAGCAGTGAAAACAGGGACACAGATACGCAGTATTTT
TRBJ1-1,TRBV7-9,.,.,CASSFRVETEAFF,TGTGCCAGCAGCTTCAGGGTTGAAACTGAAGCTTTCTTT
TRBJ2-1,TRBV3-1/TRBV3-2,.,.,CASSRPLAPDQGNEQFF,TGTGCCAGCAGCCGACCACTAGCCCCCGACCAGGGCAATGAGCAGTTCTTC
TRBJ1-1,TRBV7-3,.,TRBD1,CASRRTGGTEAFF,TGTGCCAGCAGACGGACAGGGGGCACTGAAGCTTTCTTT
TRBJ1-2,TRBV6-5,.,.,CASCLRGDGYTF,TGTGCCAGCTGTCTAAGGGGAGATGGCTACACCTTC
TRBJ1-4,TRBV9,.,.,CASARGNNEKLFF,TGTGCCAGCGCGCGGGGGAATAATGAAAAACTGTTTTTT
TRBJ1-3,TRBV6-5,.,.,CATSRAQVGNTIYF,TGTGCCACCAGTAGGGCCCAAGTCGGAAACACCATATATTTT
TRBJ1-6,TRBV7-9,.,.,CASSIRTGNPSPLHF,TGTGCCAGCAGCATACGTACAGGAAATCCTTCACCCCTCCACTTT
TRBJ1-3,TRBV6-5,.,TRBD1,CASSYDRGRNTIYF,TGTGCCAGCAGTTACGACAGGGGACGAAACACCATATATTTT
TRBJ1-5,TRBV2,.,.,CASSTLGTVNQPQHF,TGTGCCAGCAGTACTCTAGGGACGGTAAACCAGCCCCAGCATTTT
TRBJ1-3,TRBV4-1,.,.,CASSQVLLSFSGNTIYF,TGCGCCAGCAGCCAAGTCCTACTCTCTTTCTCTGGAAACACCATATATTTT
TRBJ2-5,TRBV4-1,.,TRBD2,CASSQVTGGPEETQYF,TGCGCCAGCAGCCAAGTCACGGGGGGGCCTGAAGAGACCCAGTACTTC
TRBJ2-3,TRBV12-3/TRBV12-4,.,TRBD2,CASRLAGDTQYF,TGTGCCAGCAGGTTAGCGGGCGATACGCAGTATTTT
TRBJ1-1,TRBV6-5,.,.,CASSTRAGGTTEAFF,TGTGCCAGCAGTACCCGGGCCGGGGGAACCACTGAAGCTTTCTTT
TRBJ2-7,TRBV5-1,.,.,CASSLQGSYEQYF,TGCGCCAGCAGCTTGCAAGGATCTTACGAGCAGTACTTC
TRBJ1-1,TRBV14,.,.,CASSPRSGRGLTEAFF,TGTGCCAGCAGCCCGAGGTCGGGGCGGGGGCTCACTGAAGCTTTCTTT